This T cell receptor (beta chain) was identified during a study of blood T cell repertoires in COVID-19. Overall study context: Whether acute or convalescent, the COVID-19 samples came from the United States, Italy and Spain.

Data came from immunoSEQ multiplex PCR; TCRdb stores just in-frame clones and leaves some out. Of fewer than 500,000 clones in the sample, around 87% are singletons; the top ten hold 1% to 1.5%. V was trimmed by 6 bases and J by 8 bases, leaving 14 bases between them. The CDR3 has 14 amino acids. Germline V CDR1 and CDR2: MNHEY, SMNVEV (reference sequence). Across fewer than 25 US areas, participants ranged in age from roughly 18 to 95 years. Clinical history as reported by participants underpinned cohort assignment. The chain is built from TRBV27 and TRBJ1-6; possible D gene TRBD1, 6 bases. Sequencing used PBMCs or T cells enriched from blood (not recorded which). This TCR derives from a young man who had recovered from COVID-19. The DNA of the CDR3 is TGTGCCAGCAGCCAGAGGGGGGGGCATTCACCCCTCCACTTT. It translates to CASSQRGGHSPLHF.